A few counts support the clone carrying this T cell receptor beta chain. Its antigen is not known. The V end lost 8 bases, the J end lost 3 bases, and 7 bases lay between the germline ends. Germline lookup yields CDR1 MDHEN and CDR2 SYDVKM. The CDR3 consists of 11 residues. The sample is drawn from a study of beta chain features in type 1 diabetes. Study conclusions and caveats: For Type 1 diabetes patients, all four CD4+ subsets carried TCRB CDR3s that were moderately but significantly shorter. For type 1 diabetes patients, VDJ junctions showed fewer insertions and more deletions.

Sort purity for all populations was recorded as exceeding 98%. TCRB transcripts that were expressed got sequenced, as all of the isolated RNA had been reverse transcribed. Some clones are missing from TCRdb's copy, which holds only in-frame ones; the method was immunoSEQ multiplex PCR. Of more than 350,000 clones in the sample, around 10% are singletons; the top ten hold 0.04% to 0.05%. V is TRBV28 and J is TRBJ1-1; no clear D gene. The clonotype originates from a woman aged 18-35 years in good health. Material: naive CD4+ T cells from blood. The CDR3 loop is CASHTHTEAFF. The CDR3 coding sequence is TGTGCCAGCCACACACACACTGAAGCTTTCTTT.